Below, 26 T cell receptor beta chains from the same sample are listed, as sequenced in a study of T cell responses to AZD1222 COVID-19 vaccine. Here immunoSEQ multiplex PCR was the method, and the copy in TCRdb shows in-frame clones only, minus some. The data contain some 100,000 clones, 85% to 90% of them singletons. The input for sequencing was peripheral blood, taken on day 0 of AZD1222 vaccination. The receptor source for this set is an adult in good health.

V is TRBV6-5 and J is TRBJ1-4; weak D call: TRBD1 (5 bases). Germline V gives CDR1 MNHEY, CDR2 SVGAGI. The V gene lost 2 bases and the J gene lost 7 bases, with 14 bases spanning the gap. The CDR3 consists of 15 residues. CDR3 amino acids: CASSYPGQGSEKLFF. CDR3 nucleotide sequence: TGTGCCAGCAGTTACCCCGGACAAGGGTCTGAAAAACTGTTTTTT.

V and J are TRBV7-2 and TRBJ2-7; TRBD2 aligns across 13 bases. The germline CDR1 and CDR2 sequences are SGHTA and FQGNSA. The V and J ends lost 5 bases and 2 bases, in that order; junction bases with no gene match: 9. The CDR3 consists of 17 residues. CDR3 in DNA: TGTGCCAGCAGCGCCCGACTAGCGGGAGGCCCCCCCTACGAGCAGTACTTC. Its protein is CASSARLAGGPPYEQYF.

Only one count was recorded for this clone. This CDR3 is CASSLSLWEEVWDGYTF. The CDR3 coding sequence is TGTGCCAGCAGTTTAAGTCTTTGGGAAGAGGTGTGGGATGGCTACACCTTC. The chain couples TRBV28 to TRBJ1-2; D ambiguous. There are 17 residues in the CDR3. Germline V CDR1 and CDR2: MDHEN, SYDVKM. V lost 2 bases and J lost 6, with 22 bases in between.

The chain carries TRBV6-2 or TRBV6-3 and TRBJ1-1; tentative D call: TRBD1 (6 bases). V dropped 2 bases and J dropped 1 base, with 17 bases sitting between them. Germline V gene sequence: CDR1 MNHEY, CDR2 SVGEGT. The length of the CDR3 is 17 residues. CDR3 coding DNA: TGTGCCAGCAGTTACCTTCCCCCCGACAGGCCGAACACTGAAGCTTTCTTT. As protein: CASSYLPPDRPNTEAFF.

The chain couples TRBV13 to TRBJ2-1, with 13 bases fitting TRBD2. The CDR3 covers 15 residues. From germline, CDR1 is PRHDT and CDR2 FYEKMQ (reference sequence). V lost 4 bases to trimming and J lost 5 bases; unmatched junction nucleotides: 2. The DNA of the CDR3 is TGTGCCAGCAGCTCCGGACTAGCGGGAGACAATGAGCAGTTCTTC. As protein: CASSSGLAGDNEQFF.

The chain combines TRBV18 with TRBJ2-7, with TRBD2 matching over 9 bases. V lost 2 bases to trimming and J lost 4 bases; unmatched junction nucleotides: 6. The CDR3 totals 15 residues. Germline V gene lookup returns CDR1 KGHSH and CDR2 LQKENI. The CDR3 DNA follows: TGTGCCAGCTCACCAATACTAGCGGGCATATACGAGCAGTACTTC. Amino acid sequence: CASSPILAGIYEQYF.

This clone was counted a single time. This chain joins TRBV28 and TRBJ2-4; TRBD1 agrees at 10 bases. The trim removed 5 bases at V and 2 bases at J, leaving 3 bases unmatched. Germline V gives CDR1 MDHEN, CDR2 SYDVKM. CDR3 length: 15 amino acids. The CDR3 DNA reads as TGTGCCAGCAGTGGACAGGGGGTCACCAAAAACATTCAGTACTTC. Protein sequence: CASSGQGVTKNIQYF.

The genes are TRBV27 and TRBJ1-2, with 8 nucleotides matching TRBD1. The CDR3 is 18 amino acids. With 1 base clipped from V and 6 bases from J, the junction kept 16 bases outside the gene matches. Germline-derived CDR1 and CDR2 are MNHEY and SMNVEV (reference sequence). CDR3 amino acids: CASSLFAPPTGGEDGYTF. The CDR3 bases are TGTGCCAGCAGTTTATTCGCCCCCCCCACAGGGGGTGAGGATGGCTACACCTTC.

This rearrangement joins TRBV29-1 to TRBJ1-1, with unresolved D. Germline CDR1 SQVTM, CDR2 ANQGSEA. Between the trimmed V and J ends, which lost 7 bases and 5 bases, there was a span of 8 bases. The CDR3 totals 10 residues. As DNA, the CDR3 is TGCAGCGGTGCGCAGACTGAAGCTTTCTTT. Translating gives CSGAQTEAFF.

CDR3: CASSFESQTRGRAEAFF. In nucleotides, the CDR3 is TGTGCCAGCAGCTTCGAAAGTCAGACCAGGGGTAGGGCTGAAGCTTTCTTT. This chain joins TRBV5-6 and TRBJ1-1, with TRBD1 as a possible D gene (6 bases). The germline V gene encodes CDR1 SGHDT and CDR2 YYEEEE. The V end was cut by 2 bases, the J end by 6 bases, with 23 bases between. The CDR3 is made up of 17 amino acids.

In its sample, this clone was seen once. The chain employs TRBV7-9 and TRBJ1-1, with 11 bases aligning to TRBD1. CDR1 is SEHNR and CDR2 is FQNEAQ in the germline V gene (reference sequence). CDR3 length: 15 residues. The J segment lost 2 bases and the V segment lost 4 bases, leaving 3 bases of the junction unmatched. Written as DNA, the CDR3 is TGTGCCAGCAGCTCCGGACAGGGGGCAAACACTGAAGCTTTCTTT. This sequence encodes CASSSGQGANTEAFF.

The chain is built from TRBV7-8 and TRBJ1-4; D gene unclear. V lost 4 bases to trimming and J lost 7 bases, with 22 bases between them. This CDR3 contains 17 residues. Germline CDR1 SGHVS, CDR2 FQNEAQ. The CDR3 spells CASSSLGGGQFTEKLFF. CDR3 bases: TGTGCCAGCAGCTCCCTAGGCGGTGGGCAATTCACTGAAAAACTGTTTTTT. Combining the CDR3 with reference TRBV7-8 and TRBJ1-4 gives the whole variable domain GAGVSQSPRYKVAKRGQDVALRCDPISGHVSLFWYQQALGQGPEFLTYFQNEAQLDKSGLPSDRFFAERPEGSVSTLKIQRTQQEDSAVYLCASSSLGGGQFTEKLFFGSGTQLSVL.

There are a few counts of this clone. The gene calls are TRBV20-1 and TRBJ2-1; 9 bases line up with TRBD2. The junction had 10 bases not matched to a gene; V was cut back by 5 bases and J by 8 bases. The length of the CDR3 is 14 residues. Per germline, CDR1 DFQATT and CDR2 SNEGSKA (reference sequence). For the CDR3, the DNA is TGCAGTGCTCGTGTAGCGGGAGTAGCGGATGAGCAGTTCTTC. This translates into CSARVAGVADEQFF.

The gene calls are TRBV2 and TRBJ2-1; D is perhaps TRBD2 (6 bases). The CDR3 runs 12 residues. Trimming took 7 bases from V and 10 from J, leaving 14 bases between them. Germline V lookup: CDR1 SNHLY, CDR2 FYNNEI. The CDR3 region is CASMGGAGEQFF. CDR3 bases: TGTGCCAGCATGGGAGGAGCGGGCGAGCAGTTCTTC.

In its sample, this clone was seen a few times. The chain combines TRBV27 with TRBJ1-1; 9 bases map to TRBD1. Trimming cost V 6 bases and J 8 bases; bases outside gene matches: 1. This CDR3 contains 11 residues. Germline values: CDR1 MNHEY, CDR2 SMNVEV (reference sequence). CDR3 in amino acids: CASRDRGEAFF. CDR3 in DNA: TGTGCCAGCAGGGACAGGGGAGAAGCTTTCTTT.

The V gene is TRBV6-4, the J gene TRBJ2-6, with D hard to call. The CDR3 runs to 14 residues. Germline CDR1 is MRHNA and CDR2 is SNTAGT. V was pared by 2 bases and J by 0 bases, with 2 bases between. The CDR3 region is CASSDNSGANVLTF. Here the CDR3 DNA reads TGTGCCAGCAGTGACAACTCTGGGGCCAACGTCCTGACTTTC.

The V gene is TRBV28, the J gene TRBJ2-5; a possible D gene is TRBD1 (7 bases). V lost 6 bases and J 5 bases, leaving 16 bases between the germline ends. This CDR3 contains 14 residues. Germline CDR1 reads MDHEN; CDR2 reads SYDVKM. CDR3 protein: CASRSQGGGETQYF. As DNA, the CDR3 is TGTGCCAGCAGAAGCCAGGGGGGCGGGGAGACCCAGTACTTC.

V gene TRBV2 combines with J gene TRBJ2-3; 8 nucleotides align to TRBD2. Trimming removed 7 bases from V and 10 bases from J; junction bases left unmatched: 13. In germline, CDR1 is SNHLY, CDR2 FYNNEI. The CDR3 runs 14 residues. Here the CDR3 reads CASTGGNQPGPQYF. The CDR3 coding sequence is TGTGCCAGCACGGGGGGGAACCAACCGGGGCCGCAGTATTTT.

The chain employs TRBV28 and TRBJ2-6; D is perhaps TRBD1 (6 bases). The V gene's germline CDR1 is MDHEN and CDR2 SYDVKM. The CDR3 consists of 15 residues. The ends were cut back, 6 bases at V and 1 base at J, with 10 bases in the middle. For the CDR3, the DNA is TGTGCCAGCAGGGTACAGGGATCTGGGGCCAACGTCCTGACTTTC. Protein: CASRVQGSGANVLTF.

This chain connects TRBV4-1 to TRBJ2-3; 8 nucleotides align to TRBD1. Per the germline V gene, CDR1 is MGHRA and CDR2 is YSYEKL. This CDR3 contains 21 residues. With 2 bases clipped from V and 1 base from J, the junction kept 20 bases outside the gene matches. For the CDR3, the DNA is TGCGCCAGCAGCCAATTGCTGCAACCTCTCTTACAGGGGGTAGGCACAGATACGCAGTATTTT. It specifies CASSQLLQPLLQGVGTDTQYF.

V is TRBV7-2 and J is TRBJ2-1, with 8 bases that match TRBD1. J gave up 4 bases and V 4 bases, and 6 bases lay outside the gene matches. Germline CDR1 and CDR2: SGHTA and FQGNSA. The CDR3 loop spans 15 amino acids. CDR3 DNA sequence: TGTGCCAGCAGCTACGCCAGGGGGCTTTACAATGAGCAGTTCTTC. It specifies CASSYARGLYNEQFF.

CDR3 protein: CASRPGRRGSGGQPQHF. The CDR3 DNA follows: TGTGCCAGTAGACCTGGGCGACGGGGGTCAGGGGGACAGCCCCAGCATTTT. The chain employs TRBV19 and TRBJ1-5; 7 bases align to TRBD1. The junction had 18 bases not matched to a gene; V was cut back by 6 bases and J by 7 bases. This CDR3 comprises 17 residues. CDR1 is LNHDA and CDR2 is SQIVND in the germline V gene (reference sequence).

This clone is a singleton in its sample. V usage is TRBV19 and J usage is TRBJ2-2, with D perhaps TRBD2 (6 bases). This CDR3 is 15 amino acids long. Germline V gives CDR1 LNHDA, CDR2 SQIVND (reference sequence). V was cut by 6 bases and J by 1 base, with 12 bases left in between. CDR3 loop: CASRMGLLNTGELFF. In DNA form, the CDR3 reads TGTGCCAGTAGGATGGGACTGCTGAACACCGGGGAGCTGTTTTTT.

The rearrangement uses TRBV5-1 and TRBJ2-7; 7 bases are shared with TRBD2. Germline lookup yields CDR1 SGHRS and CDR2 YFSETQ. Trimming at V came to 0 bases and at J to 1 base, leaving 10 bases not matched to a gene. This CDR3 has 17 residues. CDR3 DNA: TGCGCCAGCAGCTTGGCCGTCGGTCGGCGGGAGTCCTACGAGCAGTACTTC. Its protein product is CASSLAVGRRESYEQYF.

This clone has just a few counts. The rearrangement links TRBV9 to TRBJ1-1, with 7 bases identical to TRBD1. The CDR3 length is 13 residues. The germline CDR1 and CDR2 sequences are SGDLS and YYNGEE. Germline trimming cut 4 bases from V and 10 bases from J; bases unmatched to any gene: 10. The CDR3 DNA reads TGTGCCAGCAGCCCGGGGGAAGGGGGCAGAGCTTTCTTT. Translation: CASSPGEGGRAFF.

CDR3 sequence (DNA): TGTGCCAGCAGCTTAAATAGCGGGGGCACAGATACGCAGTATTTT. Its protein is CASSLNSGGTDTQYF. V gene TRBV7-3 combines with J gene TRBJ2-3; TRBD2 agrees at 8 bases. Germline loops: CDR1 SGHTA, CDR2 FQGTGA. CDR3 length: 15 amino acids. Germline trimming cut 1 base from V and 1 base from J; bases unmatched to any gene: 1.